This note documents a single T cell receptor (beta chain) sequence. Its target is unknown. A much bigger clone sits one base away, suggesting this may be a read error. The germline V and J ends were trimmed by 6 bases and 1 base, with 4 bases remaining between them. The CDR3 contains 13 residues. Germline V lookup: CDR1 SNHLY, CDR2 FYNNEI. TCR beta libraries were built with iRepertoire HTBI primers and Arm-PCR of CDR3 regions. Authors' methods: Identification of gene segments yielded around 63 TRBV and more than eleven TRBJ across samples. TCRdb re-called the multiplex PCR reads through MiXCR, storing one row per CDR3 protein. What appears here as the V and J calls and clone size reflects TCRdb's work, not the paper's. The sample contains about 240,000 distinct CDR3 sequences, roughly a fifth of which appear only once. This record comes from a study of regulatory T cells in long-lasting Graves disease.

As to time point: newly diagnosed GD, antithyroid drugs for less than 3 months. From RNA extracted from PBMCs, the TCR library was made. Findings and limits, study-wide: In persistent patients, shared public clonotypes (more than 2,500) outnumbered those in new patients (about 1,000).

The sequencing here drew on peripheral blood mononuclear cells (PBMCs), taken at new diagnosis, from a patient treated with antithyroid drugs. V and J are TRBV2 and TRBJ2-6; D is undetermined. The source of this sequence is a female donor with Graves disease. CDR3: CASRASGANVLTF. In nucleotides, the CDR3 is TGTGCCAGCAGGGCGTCTGGGGCCAACGTCCTGACTTTC.